The T cell receptor (beta chain) described here comes from a study of Graves' ophthalmopathy and Graves' hyperthyroidism. Study details: Peripheral blood was collected at initial diagnosis, before any treatment.

This CDR3 has 12 amino acids. CDR1 DFQATT and CDR2 SNEGSKA come from the germline V gene (reference sequence). The V segment lost 3 bases and the J segment 5 bases; nucleotides outside the gene matches: 1. Recruitment covered hyperthyroidism patients aged 18 to 65 whose new diagnosis was of under 2 months' duration. Findings of the study overall: Using 13 signatures, a model distinguished ophthalmopathy from stable hyperthyroidism, reaching about 90% sensitivity and 81.08% specificity. Thyroid clonotypes that were expanded above 0.001 frequency mostly also appeared in blood.

In this sample, this clonotype turned up many times. Its antigen is undetermined. Investigators amplified TCR beta CDR3 regions from RNA transcripts. A first-round RT-PCR used HTBI primers, followed by a second-round multiplex PCR. TCRdb reanalysed the multiplex PCR reads using MiXCR and keeps one entry per CDR3 protein. This table has hundreds of thousands of distinct CDR3 sequences, around a fifth appearing once. The sequence came from a woman aged 18-29 years with stable Graves' hyperthyroidism. Sequencing was carried out using peripheral blood. The chain has TRBV20-1 and TRBJ2-5; 9 nucleotides match TRBD2. CDR3 nucleotide sequence: TGCAGTGCTAGGAGCGGGGGGGAGACCCAGTACTTC. Protein: CSARSGGETQYF.